The clone carrying this T cell receptor (beta chain) was observed a few times. This entry is derived from a study of blood T cell repertoires in COVID-19. Whole-study context: The cDNA or gDNA used as material had been derived from T cells, B-cell-depleted T cells, or PBMCs.

Participant reports of clinical history set cohort assignment. Germline V gene data show CDR1 as SNHLY and CDR2 as FYNNEI. The V gene lost 0 bases and the J gene lost 5 bases, with 10 bases spanning the gap. The CDR3 sequence is 14 residues long. Libraries were prepared by immunoSEQ multiplex PCR; TCRdb keeps only in-frame clonotypes and omits some of them. The sample lists 400,000 to 550,000 clones, 70% to 90% occurring once. This chain links TRBV2 with TRBJ1-2, with D uncertain. The source material was PBMCs or T cells enriched from blood (not recorded which). This TCR came from a woman between 18 and 30 years old with acute COVID-19. The DNA of the CDR3 is TGTGCCAGCAGTGAAGCAATCAGTTCATATGGCTACACCTTC. Protein: CASSEAISSYGYTF.